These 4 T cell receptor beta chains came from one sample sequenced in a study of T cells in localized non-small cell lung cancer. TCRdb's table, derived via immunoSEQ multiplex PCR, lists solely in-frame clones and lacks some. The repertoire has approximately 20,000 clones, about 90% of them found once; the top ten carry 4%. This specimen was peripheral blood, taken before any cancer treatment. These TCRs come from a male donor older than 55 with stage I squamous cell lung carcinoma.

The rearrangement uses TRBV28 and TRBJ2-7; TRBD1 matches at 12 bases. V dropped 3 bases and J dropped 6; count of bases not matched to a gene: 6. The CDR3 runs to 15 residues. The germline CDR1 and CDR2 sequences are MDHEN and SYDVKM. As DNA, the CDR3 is TGTGCCAGCAGTTTCCCCGGGACAGGGGGCGCCGAGCAGTACTTC. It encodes CASSFPGTGGAEQYF.

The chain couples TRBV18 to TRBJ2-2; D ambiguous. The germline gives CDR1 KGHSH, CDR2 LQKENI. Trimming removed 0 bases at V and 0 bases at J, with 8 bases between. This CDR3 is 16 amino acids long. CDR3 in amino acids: CASSPPLSPNTGELFF. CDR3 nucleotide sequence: TGTGCCAGCTCACCACCGCTCTCCCCGAACACCGGGGAGCTGTTTTTT.

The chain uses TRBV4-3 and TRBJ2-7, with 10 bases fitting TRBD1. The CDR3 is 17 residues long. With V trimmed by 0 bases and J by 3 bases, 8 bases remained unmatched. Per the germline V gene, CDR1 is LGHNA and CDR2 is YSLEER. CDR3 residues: CASSQDMGGQGSYEQYF. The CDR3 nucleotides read TGCGCCAGCAGCCAAGATATGGGGGGACAGGGGAGCTACGAGCAGTACTTC.

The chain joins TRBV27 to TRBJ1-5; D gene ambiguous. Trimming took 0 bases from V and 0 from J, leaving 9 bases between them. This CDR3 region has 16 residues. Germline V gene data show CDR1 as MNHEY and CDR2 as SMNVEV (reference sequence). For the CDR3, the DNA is TGTGCCAGCAGTTTATCGATCCTATATAGCAATCAGCCCCAGCATTTT. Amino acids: CASSLSILYSNQPQHF.